This TCR beta chain was observed in a study of blood T cell repertoires in COVID-19 (dated by TCRdb to the early 2020s). About the full investigation: Samples covering the acute and convalescent phases of COVID-19 were provided by collaborators in the United States, Italy and Spain. The prospective study material was composed of cDNA or gDNA derived from T cells, B-cell-depleted T cells, or PBMCs. The dataset comprised deeply sampled blood TCRbeta repertoires from subjects exposed to, actively infected with, or recovered from COVID-19. The repertoires were released in a freely available public database intended as a resource for research on the immune response to SARS-CoV-2. Samples were obtained from the ongoing ImmuneRACE study (first 160 participants) and from 1,000 to 1,500 subjects provided by 6 global collaborators. Nearly every sample came with metadata listing a de-identified subject ID, COVID-19 status, age in years and sex. HLA class I and class II types, where available, came from metadata supplied by the sample provider rather than from assay-based typing.

The paper's findings and limits, for the study overall: How much clinical and demographic metadata was included differed by source and by participant, and the metadata was provided uncurated.

Whole blood was collected in K2EDTA tubes by collaborating institutions according to the institutions' own protocols. For TCRbeta analysis, collaborator samples were shipped as frozen whole blood, as isolated PBMCs, or as DNA extracted from either sample type. Concerning this clone: Its antigen is still unknown. No qualities accompany the bases; no much larger clone lies one base away.

TCRbeta CDR3 regions were amplified from genomic DNA using the immunoSEQ Assay, a bias-controlled multiplex PCR. In the authors' own workflow: The number of nucleated cells in each sample was estimated from the amplification of reference gene primers within the assay. To quantify the absolute abundance of each unique TCRbeta CDR3 rearrangement, sequence reads were collapsed and filtered. Productive Simpson clonality was computed per sample as the square root of Simpson's diversity index over productive rearrangements. The table was pulled from immuneACCESS by TCRdb, which kept in-frame rearrangements only. Such tables lose some clones; where checked, under half of the loss comes from unresolved V genes, and the rest has no known cause. V and J calls and clone size come straight from that table; D and trimming were deduced from the DNA. This sample gives a few hundred thousand clones in total; approximately 85% of them show up just once. The ten biggest clones cover over 8% of the sample.

Source material: peripheral blood. This clonotype was sampled from a man aged 18 to 29 with active or convalescent COVID-19.

The nucleotide sequence is given as TGTGCCAGTAGTACCCGGGACAGGGGCTTGAACACTGAAGCTTTCTTT. Its product reads: CASSTRDRGLNTEAFF. The chain joins TRBV19 to TRBJ1-1, and 10 junction bases match TRBD1. The germline V gene (reference sequence) yields LNHDA for CDR1 and SQIVND for CDR2. The V end gives up 4 bases and the J end 0 bases, leaving 5 bases in the junction not matched to a gene. Counted from cysteine to phenylalanine, this CDR3 has 16 amino acids. Only the CDR3 portion is preserved as DNA: 48 bases, with reading frame beginning at the first base.